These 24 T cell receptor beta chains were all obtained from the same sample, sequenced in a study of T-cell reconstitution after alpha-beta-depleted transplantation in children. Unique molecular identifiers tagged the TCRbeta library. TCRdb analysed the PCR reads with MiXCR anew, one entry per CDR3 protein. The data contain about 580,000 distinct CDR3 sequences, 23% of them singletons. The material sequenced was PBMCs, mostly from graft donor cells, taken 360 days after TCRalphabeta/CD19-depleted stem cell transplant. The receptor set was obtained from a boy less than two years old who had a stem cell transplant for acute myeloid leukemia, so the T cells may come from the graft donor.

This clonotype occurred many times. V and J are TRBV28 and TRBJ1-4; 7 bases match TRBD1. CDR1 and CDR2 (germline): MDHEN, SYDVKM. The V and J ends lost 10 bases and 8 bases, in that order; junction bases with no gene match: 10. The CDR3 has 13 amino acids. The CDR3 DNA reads TGTGCCACCCTCAAAGGGACAGAGGAAAAACTGTTTTTT. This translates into CATLKGTEEKLFF. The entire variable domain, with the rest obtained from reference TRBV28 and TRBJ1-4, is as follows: DVKVTQSSRYLVKRTGEKVFLECVQDMDHENMFWYRQDPGLGLRLIYFSYDVKMKEKGDIPEGYSVSREKKERFSLILESASTNQTSMYLCATLKGTEEKLFFGSGTQLSVL.

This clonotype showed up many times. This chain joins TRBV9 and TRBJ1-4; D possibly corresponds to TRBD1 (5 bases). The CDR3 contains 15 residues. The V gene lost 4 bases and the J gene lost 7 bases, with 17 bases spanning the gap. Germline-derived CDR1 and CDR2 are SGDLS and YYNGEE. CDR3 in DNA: TGTGCCAGCAGCCCCCTGGGGGAGGGACCTGAAAAACTGTTTTTT. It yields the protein CASSPLGEGPEKLFF.

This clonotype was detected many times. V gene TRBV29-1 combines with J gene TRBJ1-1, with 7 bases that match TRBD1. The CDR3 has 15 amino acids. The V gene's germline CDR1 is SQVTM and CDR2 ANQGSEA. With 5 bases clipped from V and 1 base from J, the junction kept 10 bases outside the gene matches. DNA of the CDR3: TGCAGCGTTAAAACAGACAGGGCCCGGAACACTGAAGCTTTCTTT. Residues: CSVKTDRARNTEAFF.

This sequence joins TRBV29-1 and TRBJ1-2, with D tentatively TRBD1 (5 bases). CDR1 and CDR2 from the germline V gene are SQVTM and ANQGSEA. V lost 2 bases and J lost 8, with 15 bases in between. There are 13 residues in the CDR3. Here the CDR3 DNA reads TGCAGCGTTGAAAGGGGCCAGGGAGGGGGCTACACCTTC. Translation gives CSVERGQGGGYTF.

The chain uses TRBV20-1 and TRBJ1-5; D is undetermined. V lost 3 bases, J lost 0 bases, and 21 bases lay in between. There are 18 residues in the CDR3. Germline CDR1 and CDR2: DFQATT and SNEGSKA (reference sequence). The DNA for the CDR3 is TGCAGTGCTAGTACGGCCAGCTTTTTAGCTTATAGCAATCAGCCCCAGCATTTT. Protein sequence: CSASTASFLAYSNQPQHF.

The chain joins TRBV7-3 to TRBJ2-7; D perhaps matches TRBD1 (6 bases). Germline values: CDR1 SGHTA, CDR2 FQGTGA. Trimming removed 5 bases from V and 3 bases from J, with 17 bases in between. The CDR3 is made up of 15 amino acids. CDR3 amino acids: CASSLPAGTNYEQYF. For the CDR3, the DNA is TGTGCCAGCAGCCTACCCGCCGGGACAAACTACGAGCAGTACTTC.

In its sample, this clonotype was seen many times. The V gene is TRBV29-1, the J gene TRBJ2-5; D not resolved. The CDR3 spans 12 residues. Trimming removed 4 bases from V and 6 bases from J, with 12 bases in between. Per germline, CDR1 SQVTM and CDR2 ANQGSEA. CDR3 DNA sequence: TGCAGCGTTGGGGATAATGGACAGACCCAGTACTTC. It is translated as CSVGDNGQTQYF.

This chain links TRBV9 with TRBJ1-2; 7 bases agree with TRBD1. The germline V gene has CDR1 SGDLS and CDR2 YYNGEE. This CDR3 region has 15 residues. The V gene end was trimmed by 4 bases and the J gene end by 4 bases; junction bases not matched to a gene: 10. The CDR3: CASSKMDRNSYGYTF. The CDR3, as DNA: TGTGCCAGCAGCAAGATGGACAGGAACTCCTATGGCTACACCTTC.

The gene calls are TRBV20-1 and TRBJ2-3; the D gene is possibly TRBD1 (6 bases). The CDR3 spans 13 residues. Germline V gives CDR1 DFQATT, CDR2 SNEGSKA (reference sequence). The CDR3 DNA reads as TGCAGGCCCTACAGGGTGGGCACAGATACGCAGTATTTT. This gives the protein CRPYRVGTDTQYF.

In nucleotides, the CDR3 is TGTGCCAGCAGTTTAACGGGAAACCAAGAGACCCAGTACTTC. It specifies CASSLTGNQETQYF. This sequence joins TRBV27 and TRBJ2-5; possibly TRBD2 for D (5 bases). V was shortened by 2 bases and J by 0 bases, with 7 bases between the two germline ends. This CDR3 contains 14 residues. Looked up from germline, CDR1 is MNHEY and CDR2 is SMNVEV (reference sequence).

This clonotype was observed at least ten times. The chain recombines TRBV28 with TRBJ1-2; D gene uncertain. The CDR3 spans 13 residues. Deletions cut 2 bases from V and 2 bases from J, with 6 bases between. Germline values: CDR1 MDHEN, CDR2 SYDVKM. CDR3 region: CASSLGHNYGYTF. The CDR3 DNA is TGTGCCAGCAGTTTAGGGCACAACTATGGCTACACCTTC.

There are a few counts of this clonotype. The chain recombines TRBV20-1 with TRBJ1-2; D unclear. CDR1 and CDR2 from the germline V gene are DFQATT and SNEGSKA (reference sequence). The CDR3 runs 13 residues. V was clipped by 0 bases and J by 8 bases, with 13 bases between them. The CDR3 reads CSAREENGEGYTF. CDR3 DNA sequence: TGCAGTGCTAGAGAAGAAAATGGGGAAGGCTACACCTTC.

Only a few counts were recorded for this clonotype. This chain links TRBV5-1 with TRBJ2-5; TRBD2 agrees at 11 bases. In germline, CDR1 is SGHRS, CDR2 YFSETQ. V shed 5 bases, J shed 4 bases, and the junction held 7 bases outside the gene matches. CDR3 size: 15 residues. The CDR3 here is CASSLAGGEGETQYF. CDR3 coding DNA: TGCGCCAGCAGTCTAGCGGGGGGTGAGGGAGAGACCCAGTACTTC.

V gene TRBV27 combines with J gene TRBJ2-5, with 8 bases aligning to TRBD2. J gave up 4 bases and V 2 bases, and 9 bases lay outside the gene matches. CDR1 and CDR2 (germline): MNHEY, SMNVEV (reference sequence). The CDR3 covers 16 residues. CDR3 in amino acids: CASSLAGGAIGETQYF. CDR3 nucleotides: TGTGCCAGCAGTTTAGCCGGGGGGGCAATCGGAGAGACCCAGTACTTC.

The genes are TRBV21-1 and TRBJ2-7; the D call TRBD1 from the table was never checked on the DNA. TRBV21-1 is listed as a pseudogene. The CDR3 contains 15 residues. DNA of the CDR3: TGTGCCAGCAGCACCCGACAGGGGGCGGACTACGAGCAGTACTTC. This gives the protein CASSTRQGADYEQYF.

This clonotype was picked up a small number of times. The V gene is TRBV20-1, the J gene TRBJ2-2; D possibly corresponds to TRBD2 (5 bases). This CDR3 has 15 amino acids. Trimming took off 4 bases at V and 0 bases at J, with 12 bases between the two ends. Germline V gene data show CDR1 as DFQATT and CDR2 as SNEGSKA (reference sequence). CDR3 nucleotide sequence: TGCAGTGCTAAGCCTTGGACTTCGAACACCGGGGAGCTGTTTTTT. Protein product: CSAKPWTSNTGELFF.

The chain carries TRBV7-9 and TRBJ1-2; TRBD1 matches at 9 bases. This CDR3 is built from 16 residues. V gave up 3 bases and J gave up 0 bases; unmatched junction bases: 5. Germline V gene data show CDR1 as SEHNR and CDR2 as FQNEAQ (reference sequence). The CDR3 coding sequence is TGTGCCAGCAGCTTCCGGGGACAGGGAGCTAACTATGGCTACACCTTC. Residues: CASSFRGQGANYGYTF.

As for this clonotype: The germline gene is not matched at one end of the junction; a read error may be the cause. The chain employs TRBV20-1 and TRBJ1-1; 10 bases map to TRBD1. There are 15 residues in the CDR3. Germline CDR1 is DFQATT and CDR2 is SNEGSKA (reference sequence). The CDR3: CSVRDPGQGLGEAFF. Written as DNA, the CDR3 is TGCAGTGTTAGAGACCCGGGACAGGGGCTCGGTGAAGCTTTCTTT.

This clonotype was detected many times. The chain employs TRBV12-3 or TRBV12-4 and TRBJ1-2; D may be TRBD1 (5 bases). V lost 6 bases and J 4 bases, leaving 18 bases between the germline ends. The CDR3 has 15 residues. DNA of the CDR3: TGTGCCAGCAGCCCAATCGTAGGGACTACCTATGGCTACACCTTC. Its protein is CASSPIVGTTYGYTF.

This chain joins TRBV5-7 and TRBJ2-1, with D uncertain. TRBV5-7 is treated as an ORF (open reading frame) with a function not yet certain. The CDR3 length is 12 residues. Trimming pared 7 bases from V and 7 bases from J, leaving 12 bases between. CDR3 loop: CASGLGQNEQFF. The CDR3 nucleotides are TGTGCCAGCGGCCTCGGGCAGAATGAGCAGTTCTTC.

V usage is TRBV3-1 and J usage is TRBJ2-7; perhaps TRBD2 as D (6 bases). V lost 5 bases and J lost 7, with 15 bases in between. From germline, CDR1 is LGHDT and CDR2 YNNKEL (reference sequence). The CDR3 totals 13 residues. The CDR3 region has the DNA TGTGCCAGCAGCTTGGGAGGCGCCGGGGAGCAGTACGTC. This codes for CASSLGGAGEQYV.

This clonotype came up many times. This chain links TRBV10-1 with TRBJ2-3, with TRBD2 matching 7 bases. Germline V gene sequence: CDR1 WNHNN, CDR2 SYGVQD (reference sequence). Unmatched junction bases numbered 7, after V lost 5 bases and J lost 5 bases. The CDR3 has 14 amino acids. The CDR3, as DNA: TGCGCCAGCAGTCACGGTCGGGGGGTAGATACGCAGTATTTT. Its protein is CASSHGRGVDTQYF.

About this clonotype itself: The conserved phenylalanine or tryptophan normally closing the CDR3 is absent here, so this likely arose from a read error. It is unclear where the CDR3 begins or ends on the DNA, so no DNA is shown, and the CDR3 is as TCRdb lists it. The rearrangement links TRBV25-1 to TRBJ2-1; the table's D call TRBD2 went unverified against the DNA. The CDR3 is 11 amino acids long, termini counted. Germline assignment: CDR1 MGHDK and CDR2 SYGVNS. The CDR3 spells CASSSGGARIY.

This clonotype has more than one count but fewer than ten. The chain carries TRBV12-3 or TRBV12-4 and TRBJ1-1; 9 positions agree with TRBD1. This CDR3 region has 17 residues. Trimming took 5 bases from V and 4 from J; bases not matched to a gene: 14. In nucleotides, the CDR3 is TGTGCCAGCAGTCCCCGGAAAAGGACAGGGGCTGGCACTGAAGCTTTCTTT. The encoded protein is CASSPRKRTGAGTEAFF.